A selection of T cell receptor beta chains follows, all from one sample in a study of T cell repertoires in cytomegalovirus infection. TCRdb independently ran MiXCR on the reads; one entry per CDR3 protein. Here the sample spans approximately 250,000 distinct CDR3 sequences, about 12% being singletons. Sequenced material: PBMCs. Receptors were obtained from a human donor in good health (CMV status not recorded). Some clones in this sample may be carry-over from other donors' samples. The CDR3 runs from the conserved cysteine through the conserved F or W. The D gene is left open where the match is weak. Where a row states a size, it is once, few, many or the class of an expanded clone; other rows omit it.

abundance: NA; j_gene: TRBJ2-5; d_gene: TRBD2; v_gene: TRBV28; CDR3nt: TGTGCCAGCAGTTTAGCTAGCGGGGGACAAGAGACCCAGTACTTC; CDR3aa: CASSLASGGQETQYF
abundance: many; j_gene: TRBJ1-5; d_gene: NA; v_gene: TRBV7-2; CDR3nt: TGTGCCAGCAGCTCGGGGATTAGCAATCAGCCCCAGCATTTT; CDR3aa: CASSSGISNQPQHF
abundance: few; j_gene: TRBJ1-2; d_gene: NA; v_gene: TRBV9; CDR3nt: TGTGCCAGCAGCGTAGATCAGGACGGCTATGGCTACACCTTC; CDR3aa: CASSVDQDGYGYTF
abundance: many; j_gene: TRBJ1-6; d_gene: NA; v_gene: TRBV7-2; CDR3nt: TGTGCCAGCAGCTTCCGAGGGGATAATTCACCCCTCCACTTT; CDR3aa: CASSFRGDNSPLHF
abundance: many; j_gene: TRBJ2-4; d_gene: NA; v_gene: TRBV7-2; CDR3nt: TGTGCCAGCAGCTTAGGGGGGACCCTAGCCAAAAACATTCAGTACTTC; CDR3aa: CASSLGGTLAKNIQYF
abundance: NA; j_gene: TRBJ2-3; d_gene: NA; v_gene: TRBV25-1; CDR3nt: TGTGCCAGCAGTGAATTCGGGGGCCGGAACACAGATACGCAGTATTTT; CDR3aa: CASSEFGGRNTDTQYF
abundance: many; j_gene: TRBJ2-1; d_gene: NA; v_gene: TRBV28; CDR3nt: TGTGCCAGCAGAGAGCGGGGAGGGGGTTCGGGTGAGCAGTTCTTC; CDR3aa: CASRERGGGSGEQFF
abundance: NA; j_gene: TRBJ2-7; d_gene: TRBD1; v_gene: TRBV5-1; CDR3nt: TGCGCCAGCAACCGGGACAGGCCTTCATACGAGCAGTACTTC; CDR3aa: CASNRDRPSYEQYF
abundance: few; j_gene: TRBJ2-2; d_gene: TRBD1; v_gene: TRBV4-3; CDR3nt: TGCGCCAGCAGCCCCACAGGGGTGGACGGGGAGCTGTTTTTT; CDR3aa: CASSPTGVDGELFF
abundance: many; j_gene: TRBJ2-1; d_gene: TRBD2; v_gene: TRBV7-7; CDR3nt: TGTGCCAGCAGCCCCATTCAGGCGGGGGGGAATGAGCAGTTCTTC; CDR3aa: CASSPIQAGGNEQFF
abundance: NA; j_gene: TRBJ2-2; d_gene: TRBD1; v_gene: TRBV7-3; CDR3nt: TGTGCCAGCAGCCTCTTCGGGACAGGCGATTCGGGGGAGCTGTTTTTT; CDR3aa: CASSLFGTGDSGELFF
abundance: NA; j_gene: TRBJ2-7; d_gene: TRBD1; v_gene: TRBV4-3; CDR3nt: TGCGCCAGCAGCCAATCCCAAACGACAGGGGGCACGTCCGCCAACTACGAGCAGTACTTC; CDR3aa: CASSQSQTTGGTSANYEQYF
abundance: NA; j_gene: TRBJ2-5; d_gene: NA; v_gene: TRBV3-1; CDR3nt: TGTGCCAGCAGCCAGATGGGTTTAGAGACCCAGTACTTC; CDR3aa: CASSQMGLETQYF